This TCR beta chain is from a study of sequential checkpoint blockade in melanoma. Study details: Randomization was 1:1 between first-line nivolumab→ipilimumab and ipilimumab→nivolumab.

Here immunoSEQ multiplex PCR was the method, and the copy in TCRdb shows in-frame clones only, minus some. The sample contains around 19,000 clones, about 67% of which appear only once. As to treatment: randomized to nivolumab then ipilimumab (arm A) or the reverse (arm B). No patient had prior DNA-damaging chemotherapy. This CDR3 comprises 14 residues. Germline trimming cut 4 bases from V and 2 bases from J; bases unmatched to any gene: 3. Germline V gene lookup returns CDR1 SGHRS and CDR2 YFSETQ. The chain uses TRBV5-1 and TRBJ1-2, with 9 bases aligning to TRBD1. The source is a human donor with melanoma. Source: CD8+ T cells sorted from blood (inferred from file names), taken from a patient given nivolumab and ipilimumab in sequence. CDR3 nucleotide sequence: TGCGCCAGCAGCGGCGGGACAGGGAACTATGGCTACACCTTC. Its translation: CASSGGTGNYGYTF.